This T cell receptor beta chain was obtained from a study of regulatory T cells in long-lasting Graves disease. Time point in this sample: newly diagnosed GD, antithyroid drugs for less than 3 months. The TCR library was made from RNA extracted from PBMCs. Arm-PCR of CDR3 regions and iRepertoire HTBI primers were used to build TCR beta libraries. How the authors handled the data: Gene usage covered over 55 TRBV and around 15 TRBJ segments. Each CDR3 protein gets one entry after TCRdb re-called the multiplex PCR reads with MiXCR. The authors' filters were not applied to this entry. This table holds hundreds of thousands of distinct CDR3 sequences, 12% found once. This clonotype was counted many times. No antigen is known for it. Findings and caveats of the study: There were preferences for TRBV28, TRBJ1-2 and TRBJ2-5 in persistent disease.

Trimming cost V 2 bases and J 0 bases, with 11 bases left between them. The germline gives CDR1 SGHAT, CDR2 FQNNGV. This CDR3 region has 16 residues. The same sample was also studied in work on T cells in Graves' hyperthyroidism and ophthalmopathy. This second study says: First-round RT-PCR of the TCR CDR3 relied on the HTBI primer set.

The gene calls are TRBV11-2 and TRBJ2-1; D is unresolved. The sequencing used peripheral blood mononuclear cells (PBMCs), collected at new diagnosis, from a patient treated with antithyroid drugs. This clonotype originated in a woman aged 25 to 39 with Graves disease. CDR3 nucleotide sequence: TGTGCCAGCAGCTTATCATCGCGCGCCTCCTACAATGAGCAGTTCTTC. Its protein product is CASSLSSRASYNEQFF.